Listed below are T cell receptor beta chains from one sample, sequenced in a study of CD8 T cells in ankylosing spondylitis. Using its own MiXCR run on the 5' RACE reads, TCRdb lists one record per CDR3 protein. The sample shows some 700,000 distinct CDR3 sequences, 15% to 20% of them seen only once. Sequencing used blood, either unsorted or a sorted T cell fraction (not recorded which). The receptors originated from a male donor with ankylosing spondylitis. CDR3s include the opening cysteine and the closing phenylalanine or tryptophan. D genes are given only for firm matches. Clone size is stated in some rows and not others, as once, few, many or a class when expanded.

j_call: TRBJ2-2; v_call: TRBV14; clone_size: few; d_call: NA; cdr3_nt: TGTGCCAGCAGCCAAGTTGCAGGGGCGACCGGGGAGCTGTTTTTT; cdr3_aa: CASSQVAGATGELFF
j_call: TRBJ1-1; v_call: TRBV7-9; clone_size: NA; d_call: TRBD1; cdr3_nt: TGTGCCAGCCCGGTGGGTCAGGGGGCGCCCACTGAAGCTTTCTTT; cdr3_aa: CASPVGQGAPTEAFF
j_call: TRBJ2-2; v_call: TRBV10-3; clone_size: NA; d_call: NA; cdr3_nt: TGTGCCACCTCAAACACCGGGGAGCTGTTTTTT; cdr3_aa: CATSNTGELFF
j_call: TRBJ2-1; v_call: TRBV6-1; clone_size: few; d_call: TRBD2; cdr3_nt: TGTGCCAGCAGGGGACTAGGAGGCTACAATGAGCAGTTCTTC; cdr3_aa: CASRGLGGYNEQFF
j_call: TRBJ2-5; v_call: TRBV25-1; clone_size: few; d_call: TRBD1; cdr3_nt: TGTGCCAGCATCAAGACCGGGGGACAGGGAGAAGAGACCCAGTACTTC; cdr3_aa: CASIKTGGQGEETQYF
j_call: TRBJ2-3; v_call: TRBV2; clone_size: NA; d_call: NA; cdr3_nt: TGTGCCAGCAGTGAAGGAGACTCCGGGGATACGCAGTATTTT; cdr3_aa: CASSEGDSGDTQYF
j_call: TRBJ1-1; v_call: TRBV6-1; clone_size: few; d_call: NA; cdr3_nt: TGTGCCAGCAGTCAGAACGTGGACACTGAAGCTTTCTTT; cdr3_aa: CASSQNVDTEAFF
j_call: TRBJ2-7; v_call: TRBV5-6; clone_size: NA; d_call: NA; cdr3_nt: TGTGCCAGCAGCTTGGAGGACAGCCTTTTTCAGTACTTC; cdr3_aa: CASSLEDSLFQYF
j_call: TRBJ2-2; v_call: TRBV7-9; clone_size: NA; d_call: NA; cdr3_nt: TGTGCCAGCAGCCCCCATTTGGGATCACCCGGGGAGCTGTTTTTT; cdr3_aa: CASSPHLGSPGELFF
j_call: TRBJ1-1; v_call: TRBV5-1; clone_size: NA; d_call: NA; cdr3_nt: TGCGCCAGCAGCTTGGACCCCGTGGTACAGAACACTGAAGCTTTCTTT; cdr3_aa: CASSLDPVVQNTEAFF
j_call: TRBJ2-3; v_call: TRBV4-3; clone_size: NA; d_call: TRBD2; cdr3_nt: TGCGCCAGCAGCCTTCGACTAGCGGGAGCAGATACGCAGTATTTT; cdr3_aa: CASSLRLAGADTQYF
j_call: TRBJ2-7; v_call: TRBV12-3/TRBV12-4; clone_size: many; d_call: TRBD1; cdr3_nt: TGTGCCAGCAGCCTCGGACAGGGACGCTCCTACGAGCAGTACTTC; cdr3_aa: CASSLGQGRSYEQYF
j_call: TRBJ2-7; v_call: TRBV6-6; clone_size: few; d_call: NA; cdr3_nt: TGTGCCAGCAGTTACTACGGGACAATCGAGCAGTACTTC; cdr3_aa: CASSYYGTIEQYF
j_call: TRBJ2-7; v_call: TRBV7-8; clone_size: NA; d_call: NA; cdr3_nt: TGTGCCAGCAGCTTCAGGAGCCACCCCGAGCAGTACTTC; cdr3_aa: CASSFRSHPEQYF
j_call: TRBJ1-1; v_call: TRBV7-9; clone_size: many; d_call: NA; cdr3_nt: TGTGCCAGTAGTTTTGGGGTCACTGAAGCTTTCTTT; cdr3_aa: CASSFGVTEAFF
j_call: TRBJ2-5; v_call: TRBV3-1; clone_size: few; d_call: TRBD2; cdr3_nt: TGTGCCAGCAGCCAAGGGGGTAGCGGGAGGGCTTTGGAGACCCAGTACTTC; cdr3_aa: CASSQGGSGRALETQYF